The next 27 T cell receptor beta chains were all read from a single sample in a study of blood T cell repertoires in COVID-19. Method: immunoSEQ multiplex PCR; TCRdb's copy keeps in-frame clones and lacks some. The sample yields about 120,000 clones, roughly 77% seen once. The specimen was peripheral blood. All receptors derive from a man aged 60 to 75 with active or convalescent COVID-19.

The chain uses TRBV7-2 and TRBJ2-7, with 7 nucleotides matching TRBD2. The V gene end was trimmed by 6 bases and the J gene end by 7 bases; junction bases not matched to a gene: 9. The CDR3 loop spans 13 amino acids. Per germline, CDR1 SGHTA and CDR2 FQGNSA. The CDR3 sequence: CASRLLARVEQYF. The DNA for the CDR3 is TGTGCCAGCAGATTACTAGCGAGGGTAGAGCAGTACTTC.

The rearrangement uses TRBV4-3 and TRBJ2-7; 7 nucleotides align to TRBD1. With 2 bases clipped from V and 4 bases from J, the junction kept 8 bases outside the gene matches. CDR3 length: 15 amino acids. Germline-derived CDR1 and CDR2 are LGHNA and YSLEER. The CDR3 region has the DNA TGCGCCAGCAGCCAATTTCAAGGGGGCGGGTACGAGCAGTACTTC. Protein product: CASSQFQGGGYEQYF.

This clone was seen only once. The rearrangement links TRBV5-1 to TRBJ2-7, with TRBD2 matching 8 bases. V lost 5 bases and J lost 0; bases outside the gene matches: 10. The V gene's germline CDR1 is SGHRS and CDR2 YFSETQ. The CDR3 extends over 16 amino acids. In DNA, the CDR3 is TGCGCCAGCAGGCTTGGGGGGACTAGTGACTCCTACGAGCAGTACTTC. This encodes CASRLGGTSDSYEQYF.

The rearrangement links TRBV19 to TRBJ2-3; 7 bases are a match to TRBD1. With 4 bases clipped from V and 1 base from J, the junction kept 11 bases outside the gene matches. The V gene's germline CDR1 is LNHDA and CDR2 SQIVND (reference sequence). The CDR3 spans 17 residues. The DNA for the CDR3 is TGTGCCAGTAGTAGACAGGGTAGCTGGGTCCGCACAGATACGCAGTATTTT. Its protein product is CASSRQGSWVRTDTQYF.

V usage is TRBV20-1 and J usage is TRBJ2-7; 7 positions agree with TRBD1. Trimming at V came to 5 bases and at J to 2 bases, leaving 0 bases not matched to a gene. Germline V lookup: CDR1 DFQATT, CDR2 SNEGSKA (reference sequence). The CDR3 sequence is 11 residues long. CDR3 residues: CSADRAYEQYF. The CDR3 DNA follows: TGCAGTGCTGACAGGGCCTACGAGCAGTACTTC.

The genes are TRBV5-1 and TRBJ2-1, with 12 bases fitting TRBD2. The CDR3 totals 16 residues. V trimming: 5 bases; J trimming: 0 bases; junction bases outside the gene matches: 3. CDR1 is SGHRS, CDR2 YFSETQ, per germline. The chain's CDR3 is CASRTSGGSSYNEQFF. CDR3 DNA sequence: TGCGCCAGCAGGACTAGCGGGGGTAGCTCCTACAATGAGCAGTTCTTC.

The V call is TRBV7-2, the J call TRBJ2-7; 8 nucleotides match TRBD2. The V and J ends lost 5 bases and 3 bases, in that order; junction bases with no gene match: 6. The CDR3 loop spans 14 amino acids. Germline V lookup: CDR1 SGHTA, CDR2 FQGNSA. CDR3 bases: TGTGCCAGCAGCCAACCGGGACTAGACTACGAGCAGTACTTC. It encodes CASSQPGLDYEQYF.

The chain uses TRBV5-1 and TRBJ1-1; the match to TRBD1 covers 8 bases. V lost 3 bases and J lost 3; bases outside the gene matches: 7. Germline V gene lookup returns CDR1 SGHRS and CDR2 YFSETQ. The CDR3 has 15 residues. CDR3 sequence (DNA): TGCGCCAGCAGCTGGAGGGGACAGGTGGACACTGAAGCTTTCTTT. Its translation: CASSWRGQVDTEAFF. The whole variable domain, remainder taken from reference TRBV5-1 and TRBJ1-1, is KAGVTQTPRYLIKTRGQQVTLSCSPISGHRSVSWYQQTPGQGLQFLFEYFSETQRNKGNFPGRFSGRQFSNSRSEMNVSTLELGDSALYLCASSWRGQVDTEAFFGQGTRLTVV.

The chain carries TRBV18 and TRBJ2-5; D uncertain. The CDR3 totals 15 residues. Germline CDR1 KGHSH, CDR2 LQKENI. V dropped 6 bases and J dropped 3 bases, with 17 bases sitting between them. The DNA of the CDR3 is TGTGCCAGCTCCCCGACTCAACTTAATAAAGAGACCCAGTACTTC. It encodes CASSPTQLNKETQYF.

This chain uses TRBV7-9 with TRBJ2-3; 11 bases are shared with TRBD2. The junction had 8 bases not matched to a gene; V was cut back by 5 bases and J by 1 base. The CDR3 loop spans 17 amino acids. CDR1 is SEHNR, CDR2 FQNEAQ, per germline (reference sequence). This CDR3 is CASSMIAGGPRTDTQYF. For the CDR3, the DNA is TGTGCCAGCAGCATGATAGCGGGAGGGCCGCGCACAGATACGCAGTATTTT.

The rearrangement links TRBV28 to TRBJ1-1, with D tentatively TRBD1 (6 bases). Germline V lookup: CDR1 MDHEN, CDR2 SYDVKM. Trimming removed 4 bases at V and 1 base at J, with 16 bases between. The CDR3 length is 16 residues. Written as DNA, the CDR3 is TGTGCCAGCAGTTACCAGACAGGAAAGAAGAACACTGAAGCTTTCTTT. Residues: CASSYQTGKKNTEAFF.

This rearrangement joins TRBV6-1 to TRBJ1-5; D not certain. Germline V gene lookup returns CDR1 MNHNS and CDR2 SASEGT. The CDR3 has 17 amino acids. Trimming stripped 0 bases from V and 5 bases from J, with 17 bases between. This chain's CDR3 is CASSEAFWAGADQPQHF. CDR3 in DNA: TGTGCCAGCAGTGAAGCGTTTTGGGCAGGCGCCGATCAGCCCCAGCATTTT.

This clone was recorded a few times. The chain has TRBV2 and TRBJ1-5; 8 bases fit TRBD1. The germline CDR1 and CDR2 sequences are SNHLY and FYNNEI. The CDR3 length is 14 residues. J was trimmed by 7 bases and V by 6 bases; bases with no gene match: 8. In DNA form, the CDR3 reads TGTGCCAGCAGCGCCGGGACAGGAGGACAGCCCCAGCATTTT. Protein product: CASSAGTGGQPQHF.

CDR3 DNA sequence: TGTGCCAGCAGCCTCCAGGTTAATGAGCAGTTCTTC. Its protein product is CASSLQVNEQFF. This rearrangement joins TRBV5-4 to TRBJ2-1; no clear D gene. Germline V gives CDR1 SGHNT, CDR2 YYREEE (reference sequence). The V gene lost 4 bases and the J gene lost 7 bases, with 9 bases spanning the gap. The CDR3 sequence is 12 residues long.

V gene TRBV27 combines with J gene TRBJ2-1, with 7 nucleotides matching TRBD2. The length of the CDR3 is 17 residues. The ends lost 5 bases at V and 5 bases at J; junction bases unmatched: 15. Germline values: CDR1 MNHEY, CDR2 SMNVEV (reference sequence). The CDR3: CASSPLPGLAANNEQFF. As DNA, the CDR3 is TGTGCCAGCAGTCCGCTCCCCGGGCTAGCGGCGAACAATGAGCAGTTCTTC.

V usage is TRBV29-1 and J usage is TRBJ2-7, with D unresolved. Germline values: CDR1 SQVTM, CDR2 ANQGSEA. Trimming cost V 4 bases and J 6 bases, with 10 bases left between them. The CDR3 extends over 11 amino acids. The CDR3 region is CSVGRGTEQYF. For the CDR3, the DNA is TGCAGCGTTGGCAGAGGTACCGAGCAGTACTTC.

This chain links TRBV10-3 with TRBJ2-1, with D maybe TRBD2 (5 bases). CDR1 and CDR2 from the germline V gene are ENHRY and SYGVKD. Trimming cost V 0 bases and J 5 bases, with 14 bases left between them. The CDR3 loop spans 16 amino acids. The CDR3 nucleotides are TGTGCCATCAGTGAGTCGATCCCAGCGGCAGACAATGAGCAGTTCTTC. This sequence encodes CAISESIPAADNEQFF.

Here the CDR3 reads CSVEGSGNSYEQYF. DNA for the CDR3: TGCAGCGTTGAGGGTAGCGGGAACTCCTACGAGCAGTACTTC. This sequence joins TRBV29-1 and TRBJ2-7; 8 positions match TRBD2. J lost 0 bases, V lost 3 bases, and 4 bases had no gene match. CDR1 is SQVTM and CDR2 is ANQGSEA in the germline V gene. The CDR3 totals 14 residues.

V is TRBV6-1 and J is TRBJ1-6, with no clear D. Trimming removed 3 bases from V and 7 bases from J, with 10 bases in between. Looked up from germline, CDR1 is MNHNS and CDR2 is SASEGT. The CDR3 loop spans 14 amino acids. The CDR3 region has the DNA TGTGCCAGCAGTGATGTGTCAGTGAATTCACCCCTCCACTTT. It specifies CASSDVSVNSPLHF.

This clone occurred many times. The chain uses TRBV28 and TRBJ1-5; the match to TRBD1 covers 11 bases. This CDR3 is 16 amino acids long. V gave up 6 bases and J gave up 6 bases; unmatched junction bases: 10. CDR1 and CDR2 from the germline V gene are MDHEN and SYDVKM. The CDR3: CASSTSGTGGVQPQHF. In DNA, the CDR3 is TGTGCCAGCAGCACCTCCGGGACAGGGGGGGTTCAGCCCCAGCATTTT.

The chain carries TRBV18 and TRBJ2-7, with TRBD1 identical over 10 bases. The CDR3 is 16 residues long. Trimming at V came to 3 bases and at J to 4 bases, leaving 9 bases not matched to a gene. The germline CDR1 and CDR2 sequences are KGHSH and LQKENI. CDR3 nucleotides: TGTGCCAGCTCACCTGATCGGACAGGGGGTATGTACGAGCAGTACTTC. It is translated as CASSPDRTGGMYEQYF.

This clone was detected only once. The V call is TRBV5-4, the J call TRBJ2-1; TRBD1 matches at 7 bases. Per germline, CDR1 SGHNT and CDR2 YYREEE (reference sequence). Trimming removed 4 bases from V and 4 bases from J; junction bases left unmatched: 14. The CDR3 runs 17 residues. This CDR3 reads CASSPNLGQAIYNEQFF. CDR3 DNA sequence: TGTGCCAGCAGCCCGAACTTAGGACAGGCGATATACAATGAGCAGTTCTTC.

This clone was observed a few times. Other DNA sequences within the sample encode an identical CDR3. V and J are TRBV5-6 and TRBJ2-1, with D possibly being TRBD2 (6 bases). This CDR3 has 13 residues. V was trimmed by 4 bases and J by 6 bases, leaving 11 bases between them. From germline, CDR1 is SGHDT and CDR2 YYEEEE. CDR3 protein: CASSLVGGNEQFF. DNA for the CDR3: TGTGCCAGCAGCCTGGTGGGAGGCAATGAGCAGTTCTTC.

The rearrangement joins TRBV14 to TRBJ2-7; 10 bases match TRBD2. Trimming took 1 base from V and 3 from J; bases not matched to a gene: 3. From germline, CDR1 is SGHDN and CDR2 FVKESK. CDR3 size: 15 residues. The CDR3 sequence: CASSQGTSGYYEQYF. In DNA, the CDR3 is TGTGCCAGCAGCCAAGGGACTAGCGGATACTACGAGCAGTACTTC.

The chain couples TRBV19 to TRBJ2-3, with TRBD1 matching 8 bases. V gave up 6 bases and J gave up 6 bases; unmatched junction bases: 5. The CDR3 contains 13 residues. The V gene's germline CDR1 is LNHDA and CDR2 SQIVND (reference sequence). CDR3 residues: CASSRGRGDTQYF. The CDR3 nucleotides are TGTGCCAGTAGCAGGGGGCGCGGCGATACGCAGTATTTT.

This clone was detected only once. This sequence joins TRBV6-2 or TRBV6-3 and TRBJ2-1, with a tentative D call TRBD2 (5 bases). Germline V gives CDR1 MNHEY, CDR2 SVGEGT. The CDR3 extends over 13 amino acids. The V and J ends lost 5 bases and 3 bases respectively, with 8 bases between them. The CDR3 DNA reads TGTGCCAGCAGTCCGGGATTCTACAATGAGCAGTTCTTC. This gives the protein CASSPGFYNEQFF.

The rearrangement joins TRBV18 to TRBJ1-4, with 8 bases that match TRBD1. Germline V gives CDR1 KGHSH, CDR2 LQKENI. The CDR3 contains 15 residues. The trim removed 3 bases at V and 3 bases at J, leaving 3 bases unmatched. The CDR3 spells CASSPNRGSNEKLFF. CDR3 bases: TGTGCCAGCTCACCTAACAGGGGGTCTAATGAAAAACTGTTTTTT.